A selection of T cell receptor beta chains follows, all from one sample in a study of T cell responses to AZD1222 COVID-19 vaccine. The method was immunoSEQ multiplex PCR; TCRdb's version includes in-frame clones alone and lacks a portion of them. Of tens of thousands of clones listed, 70% to 90% are singletons. The specimen was peripheral blood, collected on day 0 of AZD1222 vaccination. Every receptor here comes from an adult in good health. Each CDR3 is given with its conserved first and last residue. The D gene is left open where the match is weak. Only some rows state a clone size, as once, few, many or a class for expanded clones.

D | J | V | size | CDR3 | DNA
. | TRBJ2-3 | TRBV7-2 | once | CASSLATDTQYF | TGTGCCAGCAGCTTGGCGACAGATACGCAGTATTTT
TRBD2 | TRBJ2-3 | TRBV3-1/TRBV3-2 | . | CASSQAKTSGGRRTDTQYF | TGTGCCAGCAGCCAAGCGAAAACTAGCGGGGGCCGTCGCACAGATACGCAGTATTTT
TRBD1 | TRBJ1-2 | TRBV5-1 | . | CASSSDRGGYTF | TGCGCCAGCAGCTCTGACAGGGGCGGCTACACCTTC
. | TRBJ2-1 | TRBV7-2 | . | CASSLWATRGNEQFF | TGTGCCAGCAGCTTATGGGCCACTAGGGGCAATGAGCAGTTCTTC
. | TRBJ1-1 | TRBV9 | . | CASSRSWGSMNTEAFF | TGTGCCAGCAGCCGGTCGTGGGGCTCGATGAACACTGAAGCTTTCTTT
. | TRBJ2-1 | TRBV5-4 | . | CASSPSGLTYNEQFF | TGTGCCAGCAGCCCCTCTGGGCTCACCTACAATGAGCAGTTCTTC
. | TRBJ1-3 | TRBV5-1 | . | CASSTTELGSGNTIYF | TGCGCCAGCAGTACAACAGAGCTGGGCTCTGGAAACACCATATATTTT
TRBD1 | TRBJ1-6 | TRBV7-8 | . | CASSPRTQGLNNSPLHF | TGTGCCAGCAGCCCCCGAACACAGGGGTTGAATAATTCACCCCTCCACTTT
. | TRBJ1-1 | TRBV6-5 | . | CASSYGSDTEAFF | TGTGCCAGCAGTTACGGGTCGGACACTGAAGCTTTCTTT
. | TRBJ1-2 | TRBV28 | . | CASNLVHTANYGYTF | TGTGCCAGCAATTTGGTACATACGGCTAACTATGGCTACACCTTC
TRBD2 | TRBJ2-1 | TRBV11-2 | . | CASSLARGGKTEHEQFF | TGTGCCAGCAGCTTAGCGCGGGGGGGCAAAACGGAACATGAGCAGTTCTTC
. | TRBJ1-2 | TRBV15 | . | CATSREDYGYTF | TGTGCCACCAGCAGAGAGGACTATGGCTACACCTTC
. | TRBJ1-5 | TRBV6-5 | . | CASSEGSRQPQHF | TGTGCCAGCAGCGAGGGATCCCGGCAGCCCCAGCATTTT